This T cell receptor (beta chain) was obtained from a study of blood T cells in healthy people across ages. Study-level points and caveats: The long-lived group displayed more naive CD4+ cells, plus higher diversity, than the aged donors did.

This clonotype was observed a few times. No antigen is known for it. Using a J-beta primer mix together with a sample-barcoded 5' primer, a second PCR was run for 7 to 11 cycles. TCRdb called the 5' RACE reads again in MiXCR, with one record for every CDR3 protein. The table lists around 800,000 distinct CDR3 sequences, about 45% of them singletons. Each sample provided at least 5 micrograms of extracted total RNA. The CDR3 extends over 17 amino acids. The V and J ends lost 0 bases and 8 bases respectively, with 19 bases between them. The germline CDR1 and CDR2 sequences are LGHNA and YNFKEQ. The sequence derives from a man older than 75 in good health. The chain couples TRBV4-2 to TRBJ1-4; D is uncertain. Sequenced material: blood. CDR3 sequence reads: CASSQEGATASREKLFF. CDR3 coding DNA: TGTGCCAGCAGCCAAGAGGGAGCTACGGCATCTCGGGAAAAACTGTTTTTT.